This T cell receptor (beta chain) was identified during a study of vaccination effects on CD4 cells after COVID-19. Study conclusions and caveats: Only a single clone (1 of 255 vaccine-induced clones in healthy vaccinees) cross-reacted with common cold coronaviruses. In the study, convalescent patients were few, and early post-infection timepoints were absent.

Points on this clone: The antigen remains undetermined.

Within the ViraFEST assay, antigen-specific CD4+ T cells underwent expansion with viral peptide pools prior to sequencing. Culturing for around ten days preceded CD4+ T cell isolation. According to the study, vaccine recipients showed no prior SARS-CoV-2 infection and negative nucleocapsid antibodies. Roughly 2 million PBMC per well were cultured with 9 to 10 IU/ml IL-2 and about 10 ug/ml peptides. The authors replaced half the medium with IL-2 medium on days 3 and 7. Germline V gene sequence: CDR1 MDHEN, CDR2 SYDVKM. V trimming: 6 bases; J trimming: 1 base; junction bases outside the gene matches: 5. The CDR3 sequence is 14 residues long. Profiling relied on immunoSEQ multiplex PCR, and the TCRdb table lists in-frame clones only, not all of them. This table holds about 71,000 clones, roughly three quarters found once.

V usage is TRBV28 and J usage is TRBJ1-1, with 7 positions matching TRBD1. The sequence was obtained from a human donor who received a COVID-19 vaccine. This material consisted of CD4+ T cells from PBMCs cultured with HCoV-OC43 spike peptides, taken before COVID-19 vaccination. Indicated subset: HCoV-OC43 spike overlapping peptide pool stimulation. The CDR3 DNA follows: TGTGCCAGCAGGGGGAACAGGGGGAACACTGAAGCTTTCTTT. Protein sequence: CASRGNRGNTEAFF.